These T cell receptor beta chains were read from a single sample in a study of OX40 agonist ivuxolimab in advanced cancers. The data were produced by immunoSEQ multiplex PCR, yet TCRdb's version contains in-frame clones alone and is incomplete. The data contain fewer than 95,000 clones, approximately 79% of them seen just once; the ten biggest clones take up 5.5% to 7%. Specimen: CD4+ or CD8+ T cells sorted from blood, collected in a trial of the OX40 agonist ivuxolimab. The source of these receptors is an adult with an advanced solid tumor such as melanoma, head and neck, liver or kidney cancer. CDR3s include the opening cysteine and the closing phenylalanine or tryptophan. The D gene is left open where the match is weak. Some rows have no size entry. The others give once, few or many, or a class for an expanded clone.

j_call | clone_size | d_call | v_call | cdr3_nt | cdr3_aa
TRBJ2-1 | - | TRBD2 | TRBV12-5 | TGTGCTAGTGGTTTGGATCGAGCGGGACTAGCGGGAGATCGGAGGGTGAATGAGCAGTTCTTC | CASGLDRAGLAGDRRVNEQFF
TRBJ2-7 | - | - | TRBV2 | TGTGCCAGCAGCGCTGGCGGAGCAAGACTTTACGAGCAGTACTTC | CASSAGGARLYEQYF
TRBJ2-7 | few | - | TRBV27 | TGTGCCAGCAGTTTACGGATCGGGGGGCTAGAGCAGTACTTC | CASSLRIGGLEQYF
TRBJ1-5 | few | - | TRBV27 | TGTGCCAGCAAAACGGGTAATCAGCCCCAGCATTTT | CASKTGNQPQHF
TRBJ2-3 | - | - | TRBV4-1 | TGCGCCAGCAGCCAAGATGGGGGGCGGGGCACAGATACGCAGTATTTT | CASSQDGGRGTDTQYF
TRBJ2-7 | - | - | TRBV7-2 | TGTGCCAGCAGCCTAGCACCCCAAGGGTCCTACGAGCAGTACTTC | CASSLAPQGSYEQYF
TRBJ2-7 | - | TRBD1 | TRBV7-3 | TGTGCCAGCAGTGGGCAGGGGGCGATCTACGAGCAGTACTTC | CASSGQGAIYEQYF
TRBJ2-5 | - | TRBD2 | TRBV7-7 | TGTGCTAGCAGCTTAGGATATGCGGGGGGGCTAGAGACCCAGTACTTC | CASSLGYAGGLETQYF
TRBJ2-1 | - | - | TRBV7-9 | TGTGCCAGCAGCTTAGGGCCCGATGAGCAGTTCTTC | CASSLGPDEQFF
TRBJ2-6 | - | - | TRBV18 | TGTGCCAGCTCACCCTACGGCGGGCCTGTCTCTGGGGCCAACGTCCTGACTTTC | CASSPYGGPVSGANVLTF
TRBJ2-1 | - | - | TRBV2 | TGTGCCAGCAGTGAAGGACAGCTCTCCTACAATGAGCAGTTCTTC | CASSEGQLSYNEQFF